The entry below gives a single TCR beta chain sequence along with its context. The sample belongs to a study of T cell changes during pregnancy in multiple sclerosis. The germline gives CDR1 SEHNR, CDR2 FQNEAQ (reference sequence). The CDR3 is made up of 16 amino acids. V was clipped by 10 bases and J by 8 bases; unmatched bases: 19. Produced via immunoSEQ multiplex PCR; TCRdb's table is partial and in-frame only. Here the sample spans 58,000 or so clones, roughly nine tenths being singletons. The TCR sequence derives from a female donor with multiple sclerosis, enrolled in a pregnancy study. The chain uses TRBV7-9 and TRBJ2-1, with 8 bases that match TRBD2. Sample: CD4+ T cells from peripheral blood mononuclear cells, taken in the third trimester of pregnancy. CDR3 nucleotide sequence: TGTGCCATTCAGAGTCCCCTTCTCGGGGGGGGATATGAGCAGTTCTTC. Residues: CAIQSPLLGGGYEQFF. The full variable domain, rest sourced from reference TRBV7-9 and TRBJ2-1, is DTGVSQNPRHKITKRGQNVTFRCDPISEHNRLYWYRQTLGQGPEFLTYFQNEAQLEKSRLLSDRFSAERPKGSFSTLEIQRTEQGDSAMYLCAIQSPLLGGGYEQFFGPGTRLTVL.